This T cell receptor beta chain appears in the sequencing data of a study of regulatory T cells in long-lasting Graves disease. As regards this clonotype: Its antigen is undetermined.

Described time point: persistent/refractory GD, antithyroid drugs over 5 years with positive TRAb. The TCR library used RNA extracted from PBMCs. The V end was cut by 5 bases, the J end by 5 bases, with 21 bases between. In germline, CDR1 is DFQATT, CDR2 SNEGSKA (reference sequence). The CDR3 runs to 16 residues. Study-level results: Among samples with persistent disease, TRBV28, TRBJ1-2 and TRBJ2-5 were favored. More public clonotypes were shared by persistent patients (2,741) than by new patients (roughly 1,000).

Libraries of TCR beta came from iRepertoire HTBI primers plus Arm-PCR of CDR3 regions. TCRdb redid the calling of the multiplex PCR reads with MiXCR, one entry per CDR3 protein. The sample contains under 450,000 distinct CDR3 sequences, about 20% of which appear only once. This sequence was found in a female donor with Graves disease. The material was peripheral blood mononuclear cells (PBMCs), obtained when the disease was refractory, from a patient treated with antithyroid drugs. V usage is TRBV20-1 and J usage is TRBJ2-2; a weak D match, TRBD2 (7 bases). Here the CDR3 reads CSAGGGGTISTGELFF. The DNA for the CDR3 is TGCAGTGCTGGAGGAGGGGGGACTATTTCAACCGGGGAGCTGTTTTTT.